The rows below give T cell receptor beta chains drawn from one sample of a study of shared T cell receptors in the human thymus. The protocol was immunoSEQ multiplex PCR, while the TCRdb copy is restricted to in-frame clones and leaves out a portion. The repertoire consists of hundreds of thousands of clones, with more than 75% occurring once and the leading ten covering 0.0094%. The same specimen was also included in a second study, on human thymus T cells.

The specimen was thymocytes. The receptor set was obtained from a boy under three years old with a congenital heart defect. Each CDR3 is given with its conserved first and last residue. D genes are given only for firm matches. Some rows mark clone size as missing; the rest say once, few, many or name a class of expanded clone.

TRBV9	TRBJ1-2	NA	NA	CASSSRGYGYTF	TGTGCCAGCAGCTCGAGGGGGTATGGCTACACCTTC
TRBV25-1	TRBJ2-1	TRBD2	NA	CASSIRGGPANEQFF	TGTGCCAGCAGTATCCGCGGGGGGCCGGCCAATGAGCAGTTCTTC
TRBV19	TRBJ2-2	NA	NA	CASSIVHRVASNTGELFF	TGTGCCAGTAGTATAGTTCACAGGGTAGCGTCGAACACCGGGGAGCTGTTTTTT
TRBV6-5	TRBJ2-2	TRBD1	NA	CASSSRDSNTGELFF	TGTGCCAGCAGTTCCCGGGACAGCAACACCGGGGAGCTGTTTTTT
TRBV9	TRBJ1-1	NA	NA	CASSVEFSGFEAFF	TGTGCCAGCAGCGTAGAGTTCTCAGGGTTTGAAGCTTTCTTT
TRBV4-1	TRBJ1-1	NA	NA	CASSQDSQVNTEAFF	TGCGCCAGCAGCCAAGATTCCCAGGTGAACACTGAAGCTTTCTTT
TRBV7-9	TRBJ1-2	TRBD1	NA	CASSRLIDRDYGYTF	TGTGCCAGCAGCCGGCTAATCGACAGGGACTATGGCTACACCTTC
TRBV4-3	TRBJ2-1	TRBD2	NA	CASSQARSRGGPENNEQFF	TGCGCCAGCAGCCAAGCAAGGTCGCGCGGGGGGCCGGAAAACAATGAGCAGTTCTTC
TRBV5-1	TRBJ2-3	TRBD2	NA	CASSSRLAGVVLSPSTDTQYF	TGCGCCAGCAGCTCCCGACTAGCGGGAGTGGTGTTATCTCCTAGCACAGATACGCAGTATTTT
TRBV7-8	TRBJ1-5	TRBD1	once	CASSHILDRSNQPQHF	TGTGCCAGCAGCCATATTTTGGACAGGAGTAATCAGCCCCAGCATTTT
TRBV7-8	TRBJ1-2	NA	NA	CASSLVGRGSNYGYTF	TGTGCCAGCAGCTTAGTAGGGAGGGGCAGTAACTATGGCTACACCTTC
TRBV9	TRBJ2-6	TRBD1	NA	CASSVAAGQGYSGANVLTF	TGTGCCAGCAGCGTAGCGGCGGGACAGGGTTACTCTGGGGCCAACGTCCTGACTTTC
TRBV5-1	TRBJ1-1	NA	NA	CASSRGMNTEAFF	TGCGCCAGCAGCCGGGGGATGAACACTGAAGCTTTCTTT
TRBV28	TRBJ2-1	NA	NA	CASSLRNCGYNEQFF	TGTGCCAGCAGTTTGCGAAATTGTGGTTACAATGAGCAGTTCTTC
TRBV28	TRBJ2-7	NA	NA	CASTLRELTAEEGDEQYF	TGTGCCAGCACCCTTCGGGAACTGACTGCCGAAGAGGGAGACGAGCAGTACTTC
TRBV6-1	TRBJ2-7	NA	NA	CASSDEEKDPYEQYF	TGTGCCAGCAGTGACGAGGAAAAAGACCCCTACGAGCAGTACTTC
TRBV5-1	TRBJ2-7	NA	once	CASSLGSVGAKGQYF	TGCGCCAGCAGCTTGGGATCGGTGGGAGCCAAGGGGCAGTACTTC
TRBV2	TRBJ1-4	TRBD1	NA	CASSGPGQAPKKLFF	TGTGCCAGCAGTGGACCGGGACAGGCACCTAAAAAACTGTTTTTT
TRBV4-2	TRBJ2-2	TRBD1	NA	CASSQDSERGQQPGELFF	TGTGCCAGCAGCCAAGATAGTGAAAGGGGACAGCAACCCGGGGAGCTGTTTTTT
TRBV6-1	TRBJ2-7	TRBD2	NA	CASSEHSGSLYEQYF	TGTGCCAGCAGTGAACATAGCGGGAGTCTGTACGAGCAGTACTTC
TRBV6-5	TRBJ1-2	NA	NA	CASSYSTEGSYYGYTF	TGTGCCAGCAGTTACTCAACGGAGGGCTCCTACTATGGCTACACCTTC
TRBV27	TRBJ1-6	TRBD1	NA	CASSSAAQGGHNSPLHF	TGTGCCAGCAGTTCCGCCGCCCAGGGGGGCCATAATTCACCCCTCCACTTT
TRBV19	TRBJ1-1	TRBD1	NA	CASSINLGQGNTEAFF	TGTGCCAGTAGTATAAATCTAGGACAGGGCAACACTGAAGCTTTCTTT